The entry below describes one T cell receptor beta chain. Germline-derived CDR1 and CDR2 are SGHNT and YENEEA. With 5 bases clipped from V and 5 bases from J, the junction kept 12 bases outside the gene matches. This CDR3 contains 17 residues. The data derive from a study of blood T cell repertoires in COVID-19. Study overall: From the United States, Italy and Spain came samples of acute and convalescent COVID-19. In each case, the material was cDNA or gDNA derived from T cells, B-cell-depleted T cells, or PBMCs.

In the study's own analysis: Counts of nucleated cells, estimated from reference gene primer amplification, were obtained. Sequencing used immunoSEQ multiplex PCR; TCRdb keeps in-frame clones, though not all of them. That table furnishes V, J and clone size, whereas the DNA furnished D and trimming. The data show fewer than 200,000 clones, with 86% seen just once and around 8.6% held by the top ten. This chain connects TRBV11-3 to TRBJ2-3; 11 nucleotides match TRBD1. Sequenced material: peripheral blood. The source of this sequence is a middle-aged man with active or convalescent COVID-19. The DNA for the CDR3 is TGTGCCAGCAGCCCAAGGGGGGGACAGGGGGGAGGAGATACGCAGTATTTT. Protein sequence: CASSPRGGQGGGDTQYF.